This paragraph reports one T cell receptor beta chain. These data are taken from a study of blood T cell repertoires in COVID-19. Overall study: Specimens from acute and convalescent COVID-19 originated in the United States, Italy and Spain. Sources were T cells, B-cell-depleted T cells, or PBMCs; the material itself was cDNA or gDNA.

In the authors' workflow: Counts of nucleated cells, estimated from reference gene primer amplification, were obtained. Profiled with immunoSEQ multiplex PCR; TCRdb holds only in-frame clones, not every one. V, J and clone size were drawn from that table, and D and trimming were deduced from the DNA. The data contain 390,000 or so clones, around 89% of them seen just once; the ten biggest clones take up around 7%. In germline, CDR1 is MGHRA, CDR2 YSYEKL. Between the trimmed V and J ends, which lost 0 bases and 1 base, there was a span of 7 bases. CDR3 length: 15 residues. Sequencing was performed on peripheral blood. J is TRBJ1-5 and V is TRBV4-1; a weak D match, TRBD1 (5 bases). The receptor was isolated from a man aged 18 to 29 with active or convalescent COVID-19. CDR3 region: CASSQEGGSNQPQHF. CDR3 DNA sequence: TGCGCCAGCAGCCAAGAGGGGGGGAGCAATCAGCCCCAGCATTTT.